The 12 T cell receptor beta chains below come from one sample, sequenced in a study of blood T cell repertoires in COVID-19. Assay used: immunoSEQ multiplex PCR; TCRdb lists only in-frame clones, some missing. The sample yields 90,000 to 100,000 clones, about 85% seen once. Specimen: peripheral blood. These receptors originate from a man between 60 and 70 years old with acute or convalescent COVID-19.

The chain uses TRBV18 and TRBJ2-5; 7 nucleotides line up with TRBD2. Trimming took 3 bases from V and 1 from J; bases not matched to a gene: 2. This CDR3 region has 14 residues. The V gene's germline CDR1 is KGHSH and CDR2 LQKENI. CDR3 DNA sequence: TGTGCCAGCTCACCTACGGGGGGCCAAGAGACCCAGTACTTC. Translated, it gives CASSPTGGQETQYF.

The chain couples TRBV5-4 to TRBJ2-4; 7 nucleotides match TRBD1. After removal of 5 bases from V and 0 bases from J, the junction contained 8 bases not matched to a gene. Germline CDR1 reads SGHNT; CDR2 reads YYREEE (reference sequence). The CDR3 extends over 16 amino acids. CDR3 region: CASSLQGTLAKNIQYF. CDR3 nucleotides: TGTGCCAGCAGTTTACAGGGGACACTAGCCAAAAACATTCAGTACTTC.

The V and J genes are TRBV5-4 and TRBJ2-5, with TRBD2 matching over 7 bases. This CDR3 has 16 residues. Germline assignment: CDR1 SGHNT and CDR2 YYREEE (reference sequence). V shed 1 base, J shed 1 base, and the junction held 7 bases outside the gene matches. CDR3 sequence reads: CASSLMTGGSQETQYF. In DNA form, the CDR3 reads TGTGCCAGCAGCTTGATGACCGGCGGGAGCCAAGAGACCCAGTACTTC.

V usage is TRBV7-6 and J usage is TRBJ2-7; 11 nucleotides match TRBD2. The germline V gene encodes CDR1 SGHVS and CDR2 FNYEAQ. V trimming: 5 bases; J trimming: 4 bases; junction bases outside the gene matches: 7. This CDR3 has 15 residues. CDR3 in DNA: TGTGCCAGCAGCGCTCTAGCGGGGGGTGGTTACGAGCAGTACTTC. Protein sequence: CASSALAGGGYEQYF.

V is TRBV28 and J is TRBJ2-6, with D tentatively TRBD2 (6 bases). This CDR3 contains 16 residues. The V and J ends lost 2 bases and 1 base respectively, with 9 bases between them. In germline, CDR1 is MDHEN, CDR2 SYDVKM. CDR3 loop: CASSLGGSSGANVLTF. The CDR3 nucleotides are TGTGCCAGCAGTTTAGGAGGGTCTTCTGGGGCCAACGTCCTGACTTTC. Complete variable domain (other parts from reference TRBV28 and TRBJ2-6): DVKVTQSSRYLVKRTGEKVFLECVQDMDHENMFWYRQDPGLGLRLIYFSYDVKMKEKGDIPEGYSVSREKKERFSLILESASTNQTSMYLCASSLGGSSGANVLTFGAGSRLTVL.

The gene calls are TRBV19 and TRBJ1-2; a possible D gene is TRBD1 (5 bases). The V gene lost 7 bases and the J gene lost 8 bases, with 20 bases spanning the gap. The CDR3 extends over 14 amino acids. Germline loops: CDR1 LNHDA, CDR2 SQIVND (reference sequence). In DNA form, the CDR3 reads TGTGCCAGTATTAAAGGACCTGGTTGGGGCGGCTACACCTTC. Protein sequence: CASIKGPGWGGYTF.

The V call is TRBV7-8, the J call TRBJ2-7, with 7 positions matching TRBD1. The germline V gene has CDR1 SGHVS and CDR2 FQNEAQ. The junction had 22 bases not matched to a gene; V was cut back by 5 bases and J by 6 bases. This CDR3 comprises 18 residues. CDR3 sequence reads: CASSARQGREPTPPEQYF. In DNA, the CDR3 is TGTGCCAGCAGCGCGAGACAGGGTAGGGAGCCAACCCCACCCGAGCAGTACTTC.

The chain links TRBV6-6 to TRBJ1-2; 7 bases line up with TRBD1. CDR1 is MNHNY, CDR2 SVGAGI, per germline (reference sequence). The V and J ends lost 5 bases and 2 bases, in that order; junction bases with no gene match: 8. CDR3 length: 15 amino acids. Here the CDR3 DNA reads TGTGCCAGCAGTGACGAGACGGACAGGAACTATGGCTACACCTTC. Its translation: CASSDETDRNYGYTF.

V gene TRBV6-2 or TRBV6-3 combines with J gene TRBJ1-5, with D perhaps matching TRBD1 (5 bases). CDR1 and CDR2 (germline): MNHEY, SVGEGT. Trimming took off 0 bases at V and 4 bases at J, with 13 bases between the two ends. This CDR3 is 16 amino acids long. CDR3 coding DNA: TGTGCCAGCAGTTACTCGCCCGCGGCAGGGAATCAGCCCCAGCATTTT. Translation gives CASSYSPAAGNQPQHF.

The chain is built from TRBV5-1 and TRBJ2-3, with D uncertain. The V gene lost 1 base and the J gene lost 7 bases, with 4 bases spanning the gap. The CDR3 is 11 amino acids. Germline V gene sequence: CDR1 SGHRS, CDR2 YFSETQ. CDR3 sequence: CASSLFNTQYF. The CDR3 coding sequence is TGCGCCAGCAGCTTGTTTAATACGCAGTATTTT.

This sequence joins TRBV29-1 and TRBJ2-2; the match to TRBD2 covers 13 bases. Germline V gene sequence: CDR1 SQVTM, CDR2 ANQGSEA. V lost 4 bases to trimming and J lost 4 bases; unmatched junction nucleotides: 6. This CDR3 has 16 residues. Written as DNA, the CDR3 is TGCAGCGTTGGACTAGCGGGGGGCCGGGTCACCGGGGAGCTGTTTTTT. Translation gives CSVGLAGGRVTGELFF.

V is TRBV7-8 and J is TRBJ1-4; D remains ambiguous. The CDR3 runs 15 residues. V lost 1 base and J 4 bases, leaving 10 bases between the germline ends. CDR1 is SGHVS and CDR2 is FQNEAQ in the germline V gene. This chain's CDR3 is CASSLESRNNEKLFF. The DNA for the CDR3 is TGTGCCAGCAGCTTAGAATCCAGGAATAATGAAAAACTGTTTTTT.